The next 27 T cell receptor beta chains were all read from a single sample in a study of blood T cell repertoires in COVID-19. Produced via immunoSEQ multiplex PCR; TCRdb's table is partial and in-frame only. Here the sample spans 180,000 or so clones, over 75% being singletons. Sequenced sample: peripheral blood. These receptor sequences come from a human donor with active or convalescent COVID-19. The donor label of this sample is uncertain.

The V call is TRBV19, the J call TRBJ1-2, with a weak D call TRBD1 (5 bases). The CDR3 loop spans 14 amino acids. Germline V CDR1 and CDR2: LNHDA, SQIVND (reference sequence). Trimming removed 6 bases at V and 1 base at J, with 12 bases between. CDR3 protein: CASRISGLNYGYTF. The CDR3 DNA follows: TGTGCCAGTAGGATATCGGGACTTAACTATGGCTACACCTTC.

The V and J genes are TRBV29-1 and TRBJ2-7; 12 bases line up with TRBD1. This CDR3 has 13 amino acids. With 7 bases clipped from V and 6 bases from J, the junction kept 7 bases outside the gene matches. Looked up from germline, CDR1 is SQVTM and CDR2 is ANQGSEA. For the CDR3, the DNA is TGCAGCGGCCGGGACAGGGGGCTTAGCGAGCAGTACTTC. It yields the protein CSGRDRGLSEQYF.

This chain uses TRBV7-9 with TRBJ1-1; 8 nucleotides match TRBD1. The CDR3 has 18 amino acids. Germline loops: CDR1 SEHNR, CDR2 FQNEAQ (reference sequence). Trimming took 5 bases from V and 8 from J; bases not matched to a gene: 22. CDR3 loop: CASSKKGQGGTETFEAFF. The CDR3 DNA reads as TGTGCCAGCAGCAAGAAAGGACAGGGTGGGACGGAGACCTTCGAAGCTTTCTTT.

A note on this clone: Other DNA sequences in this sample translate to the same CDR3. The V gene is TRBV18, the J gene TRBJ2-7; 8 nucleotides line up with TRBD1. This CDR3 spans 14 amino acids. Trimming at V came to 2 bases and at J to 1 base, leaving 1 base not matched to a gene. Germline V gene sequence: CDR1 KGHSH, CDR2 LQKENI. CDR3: CASSPGTGSYEQYF. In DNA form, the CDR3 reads TGTGCCAGCTCACCAGGGACAGGATCCTACGAGCAGTACTTC.

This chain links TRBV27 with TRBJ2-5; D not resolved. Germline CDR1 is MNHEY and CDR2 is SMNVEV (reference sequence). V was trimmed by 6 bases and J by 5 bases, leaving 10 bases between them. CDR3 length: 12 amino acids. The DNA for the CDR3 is TGTGCCAGCAGCCCCGGGTTCGAGACCCAGTACTTC. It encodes CASSPGFETQYF.

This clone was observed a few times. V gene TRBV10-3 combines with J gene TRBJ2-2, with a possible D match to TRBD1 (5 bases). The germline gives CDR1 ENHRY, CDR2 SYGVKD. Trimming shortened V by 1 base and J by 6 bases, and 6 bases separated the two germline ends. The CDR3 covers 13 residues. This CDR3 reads CAISELGAGELFF. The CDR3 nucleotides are TGTGCCATCAGTGAGTTAGGGGCCGGGGAGCTGTTTTTT.

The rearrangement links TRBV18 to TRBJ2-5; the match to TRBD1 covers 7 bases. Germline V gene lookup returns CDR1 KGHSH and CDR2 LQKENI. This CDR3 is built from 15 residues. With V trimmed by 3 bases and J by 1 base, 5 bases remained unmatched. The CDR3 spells CASSPSGQFQETQYF. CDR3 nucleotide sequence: TGTGCCAGCTCACCCTCGGGACAGTTCCAAGAGACCCAGTACTTC.

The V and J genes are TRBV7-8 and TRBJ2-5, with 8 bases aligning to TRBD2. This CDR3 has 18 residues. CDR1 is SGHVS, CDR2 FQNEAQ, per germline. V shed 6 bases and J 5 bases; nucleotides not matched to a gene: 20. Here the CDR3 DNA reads TGTGCCAGCAGAACCCTCGGGGGTAGCGGGACTGTCGGGGAGACCCAGTACTTC. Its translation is CASRTLGGSGTVGETQYF.

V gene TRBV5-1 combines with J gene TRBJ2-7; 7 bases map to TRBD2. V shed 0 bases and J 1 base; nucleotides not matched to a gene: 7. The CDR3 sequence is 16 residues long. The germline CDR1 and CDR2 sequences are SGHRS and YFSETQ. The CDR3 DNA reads TGCGCCAGCAGCTTGGAGGCCACCGGGGGGTCCTACGAGCAGTACTTC. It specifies CASSLEATGGSYEQYF. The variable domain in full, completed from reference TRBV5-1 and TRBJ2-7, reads KAGVTQTPRYLIKTRGQQVTLSCSPISGHRSVSWYQQTPGQGLQFLFEYFSETQRNKGNFPGRFSGRQFSNSRSEMNVSTLELGDSALYLCASSLEATGGSYEQYFGPGTRLTVT.

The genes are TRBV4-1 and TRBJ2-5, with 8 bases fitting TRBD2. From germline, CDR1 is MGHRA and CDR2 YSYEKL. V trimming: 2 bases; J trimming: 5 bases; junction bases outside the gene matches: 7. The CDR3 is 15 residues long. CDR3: CASSQSGTRSETQYF. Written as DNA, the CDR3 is TGCGCCAGCAGCCAATCAGGGACTAGAAGCGAGACCCAGTACTTC.

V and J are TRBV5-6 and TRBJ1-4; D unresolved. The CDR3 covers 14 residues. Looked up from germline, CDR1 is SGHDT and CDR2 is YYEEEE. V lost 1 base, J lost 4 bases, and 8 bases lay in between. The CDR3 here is CASSLTGYNEKLFF. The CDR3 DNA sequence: TGTGCCAGCAGCTTGACGGGATATAATGAAAAACTGTTTTTT.

CDR3 nucleotide sequence: TGTGCCAGCAGCTTCCCAGGGCTACTTTCCTTTGGGGCCAACGTCCTGACTTTC. Amino acid sequence: CASSFPGLLSFGANVLTF. The chain uses TRBV11-3 and TRBJ2-6, with a weak D call TRBD1 (5 bases). The ends were cut back, 3 bases at V and 3 bases at J, with 18 bases in the middle. The CDR3 totals 18 residues. Germline CDR1 and CDR2: SGHNT and YENEEA.

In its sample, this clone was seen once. CDR3 loop: CASSLQTQETQYF. CDR3 bases: TGTGCCAGCTCATTACAGACCCAAGAGACCCAGTACTTC. The rearrangement links TRBV18 to TRBJ2-5; D gene unclear. V lost 5 bases, J lost 1 base, and 8 bases lay in between. Germline V gives CDR1 KGHSH, CDR2 LQKENI. The CDR3 extends over 13 amino acids.

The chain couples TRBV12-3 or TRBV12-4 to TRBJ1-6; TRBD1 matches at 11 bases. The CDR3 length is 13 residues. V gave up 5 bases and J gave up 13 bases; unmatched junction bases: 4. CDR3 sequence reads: CASSRGQGVPLHF. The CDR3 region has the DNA TGTGCCAGCAGTAGGGGACAGGGGGTTCCCCTCCACTTT.

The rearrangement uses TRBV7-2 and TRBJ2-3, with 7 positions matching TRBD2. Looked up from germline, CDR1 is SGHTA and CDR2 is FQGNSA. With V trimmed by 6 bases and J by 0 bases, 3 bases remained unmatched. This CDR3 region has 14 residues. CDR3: CASRSGISTDTQYF. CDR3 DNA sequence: TGTGCCAGCAGAAGCGGGATTAGCACAGATACGCAGTATTTT.

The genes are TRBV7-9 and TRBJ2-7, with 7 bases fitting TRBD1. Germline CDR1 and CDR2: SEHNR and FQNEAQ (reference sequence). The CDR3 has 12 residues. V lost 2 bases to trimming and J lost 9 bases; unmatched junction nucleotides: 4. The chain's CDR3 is CASSLRDSLQYF. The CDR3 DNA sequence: TGTGCCAGCAGCTTAAGGGACAGCCTGCAGTACTTC.

The CDR3 is CASQPGGIETQYF. For the CDR3, the DNA is TGTGCCAGCCAGCCCGGGGGGATAGAGACCCAGTACTTC. This chain joins TRBV7-2 and TRBJ2-5, with 7 bases identical to TRBD2. This CDR3 is 13 amino acids long. Per the germline V gene, CDR1 is SGHTA and CDR2 is FQGNSA. V lost 8 bases to trimming and J lost 4 bases; unmatched junction nucleotides: 7.

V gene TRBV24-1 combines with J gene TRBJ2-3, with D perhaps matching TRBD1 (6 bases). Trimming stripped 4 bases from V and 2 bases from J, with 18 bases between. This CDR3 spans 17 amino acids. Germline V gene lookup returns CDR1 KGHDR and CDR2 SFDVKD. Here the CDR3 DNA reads TGTGCCACCAGTGACCCACAGGGTATCTCCTCCACAGATACGCAGTATTTT. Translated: CATSDPQGISSTDTQYF.

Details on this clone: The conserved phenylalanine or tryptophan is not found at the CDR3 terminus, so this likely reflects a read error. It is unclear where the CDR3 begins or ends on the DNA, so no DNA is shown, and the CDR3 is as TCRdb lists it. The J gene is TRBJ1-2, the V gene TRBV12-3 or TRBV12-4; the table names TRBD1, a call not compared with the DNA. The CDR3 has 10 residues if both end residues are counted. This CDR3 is CASSPRGVSL.

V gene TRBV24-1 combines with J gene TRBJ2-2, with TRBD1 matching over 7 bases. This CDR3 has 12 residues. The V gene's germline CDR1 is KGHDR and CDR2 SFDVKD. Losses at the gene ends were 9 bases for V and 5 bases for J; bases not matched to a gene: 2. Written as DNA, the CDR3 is TGTGCCACCGAGACAGGGACCGGGGAGCTGTTTTTT. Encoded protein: CATETGTGELFF.

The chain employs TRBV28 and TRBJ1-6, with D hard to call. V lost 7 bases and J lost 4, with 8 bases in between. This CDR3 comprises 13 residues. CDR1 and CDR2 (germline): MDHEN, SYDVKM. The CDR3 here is CASKEVYNSPLHF. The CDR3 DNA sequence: TGTGCCAGCAAGGAGGTTTATAATTCACCCCTCCACTTT.

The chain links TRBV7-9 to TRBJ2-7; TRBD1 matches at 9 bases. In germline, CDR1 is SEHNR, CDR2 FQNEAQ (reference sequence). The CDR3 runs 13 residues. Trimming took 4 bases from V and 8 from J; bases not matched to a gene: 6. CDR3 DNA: TGTGCCAGCAGCTACCGGGACAGGGACAAGCAGTACTTC. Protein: CASSYRDRDKQYF.

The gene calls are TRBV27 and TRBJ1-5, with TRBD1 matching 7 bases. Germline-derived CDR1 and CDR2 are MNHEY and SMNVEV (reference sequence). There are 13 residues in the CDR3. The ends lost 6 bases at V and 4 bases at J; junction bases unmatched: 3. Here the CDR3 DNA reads TGTGCCAGCAGAGGACAGGTTAATCAGCCCCAGCATTTT. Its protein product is CASRGQVNQPQHF.

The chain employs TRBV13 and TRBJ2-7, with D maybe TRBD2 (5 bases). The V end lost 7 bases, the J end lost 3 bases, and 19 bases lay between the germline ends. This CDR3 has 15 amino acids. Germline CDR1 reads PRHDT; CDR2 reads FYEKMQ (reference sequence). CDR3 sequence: CASTSGKTNLYEQYF. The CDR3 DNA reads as TGTGCCAGCACCTCCGGGAAGACAAACCTCTACGAGCAGTACTTC.

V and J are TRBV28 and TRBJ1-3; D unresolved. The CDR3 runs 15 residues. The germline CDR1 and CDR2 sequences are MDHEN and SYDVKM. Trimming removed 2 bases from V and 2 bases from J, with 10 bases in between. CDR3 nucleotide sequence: TGTGCCAGCAGTTTACCCGGAGTTACTGGAAACACCATATATTTT. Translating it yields CASSLPGVTGNTIYF.

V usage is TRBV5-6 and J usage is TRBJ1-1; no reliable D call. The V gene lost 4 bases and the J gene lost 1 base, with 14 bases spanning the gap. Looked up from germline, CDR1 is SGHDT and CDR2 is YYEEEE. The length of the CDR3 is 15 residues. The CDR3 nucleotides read TGTGCCAGCAGCCAATACGATAGGAGGAACACTGAAGCTTTCTTT. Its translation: CASSQYDRRNTEAFF.

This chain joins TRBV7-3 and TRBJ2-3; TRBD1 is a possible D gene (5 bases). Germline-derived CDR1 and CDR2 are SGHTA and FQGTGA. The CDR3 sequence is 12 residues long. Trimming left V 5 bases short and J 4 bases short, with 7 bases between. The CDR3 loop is CASSQTADTQYF. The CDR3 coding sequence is TGTGCCAGCAGCCAGACAGCAGATACGCAGTATTTT.